These 19 T cell receptor beta chains originate from one sample sequenced in a study of cytomegalovirus exposure and HLA in healthy donors. PCR involved 60 Vbeta and 13 Jbeta primers. Generated by immunoSEQ multiplex PCR, the TCRdb table keeps only in-frame clones and is missing some. Here the sample spans about 150,000 clones, around 87% being singletons. Input material: PBMCs. The origin of the receptors is a woman under 40 in good health and CMV-seronegative.

The chain is built from TRBV28 and TRBJ2-7; 8 bases line up with TRBD1. J was trimmed by 6 bases and V by 5 bases; bases with no gene match: 18. This CDR3 is built from 17 residues. The germline V gene has CDR1 MDHEN and CDR2 SYDVKM. CDR3 region: CASSPYRGRFLLAEQYF. Here the CDR3 DNA reads TGTGCCAGCAGTCCCTACAGGGGGAGATTCCTCCTGGCCGAGCAGTACTTC.

The chain employs TRBV2 and TRBJ1-5; D perhaps matches TRBD1 (5 bases). The V gene's germline CDR1 is SNHLY and CDR2 FYNNEI. The CDR3 sequence is 14 residues long. Trimming shortened V by 6 bases and J by 2 bases, and 11 bases separated the two germline ends. CDR3 residues: CASSWGQGNQPQHF. The CDR3 DNA follows: TGTGCCAGCAGCTGGGGCCAGGGCAATCAGCCCCAGCATTTT.

This chain connects TRBV10-3 to TRBJ2-7, with 7 bases aligning to TRBD2. Germline CDR1 ENHRY, CDR2 SYGVKD. With V trimmed by 4 bases and J by 0 bases, 0 bases remained unmatched. This CDR3 is built from 13 residues. CDR3 in amino acids: CAISGLASYEQYF. CDR3 DNA sequence: TGTGCCATCAGTGGACTAGCCTCCTACGAGCAGTACTTC.

This clone is a singleton in its sample. This sequence joins TRBV28 and TRBJ1-1, with D tentatively TRBD1 (6 bases). Germline loops: CDR1 MDHEN, CDR2 SYDVKM. V was pared by 10 bases and J by 1 base, with 16 bases between. This CDR3 is built from 14 residues. This CDR3 is CAIGGGGGNTEAFF. The CDR3 DNA reads TGTGCCATAGGGGGGGGAGGGGGGAACACTGAAGCTTTCTTT.

This chain links TRBV19 with TRBJ1-2; D unclear. Germline values: CDR1 LNHDA, CDR2 SQIVND (reference sequence). The CDR3 has 14 amino acids. V was shortened by 3 bases and J by 4 bases, with 12 bases between the two germline ends. The CDR3 here is CASSITPVGYGYTF. In DNA form, the CDR3 reads TGTGCCAGTAGTATTACCCCGGTTGGCTATGGCTACACCTTC.

The chain recombines TRBV28 with TRBJ2-2, with 7 bases fitting TRBD1. This CDR3 has 16 residues. Germline-derived CDR1 and CDR2 are MDHEN and SYDVKM. The ends lost 6 bases at V and 0 bases at J; junction bases unmatched: 7. CDR3 coding DNA: TGTGCCAGCAGGAGACAGGGTTCCGCGAACACCGGGGAGCTGTTTTTT. It codes for CASRRQGSANTGELFF.

V usage is TRBV7-3 and J usage is TRBJ2-3; 7 bases match TRBD1. The CDR3 contains 15 residues. V trimming: 4 bases; J trimming: 4 bases; junction bases outside the gene matches: 8. Per the germline V gene, CDR1 is SGHTA and CDR2 is FQGTGA. The CDR3: CASSSSDRVPDTQYF. The CDR3 DNA sequence: TGTGCCAGCAGCTCGTCAGACAGGGTTCCAGATACGCAGTATTTT.

The chain recombines TRBV18 with TRBJ1-5, with D perhaps TRBD1 (6 bases). The CDR3 loop spans 13 amino acids. Deletions cut 5 bases from V and 5 bases from J, with 10 bases between. Per the germline V gene, CDR1 is KGHSH and CDR2 is LQKENI. DNA for the CDR3: TGTGCCAGCTCAGGTTGGACAGATCAGCCCCAGCATTTT. Its protein is CASSGWTDQPQHF. Full variable domain (outside the CDR3, taken from reference TRBV18 and TRBJ1-5): NAGVMQNPRHLVRRRGQEARLRCSPMKGHSHVYWYRQLPEEGLKFMVYLQKENIIDESGMPKERFSAEFPKEGPSILRIQQVVRGDSAAYFCASSGWTDQPQHFGDGTRLSIL.

The gene calls are TRBV30 and TRBJ2-2; D might be TRBD2 (6 bases). V dropped 3 bases and J dropped 4 bases, with 15 bases sitting between them. The germline V gene encodes CDR1 GTSNPN and CDR2 SVGIG (reference sequence). This CDR3 has 15 amino acids. CDR3 residues: CAWRRFSGSTGELFF. DNA of the CDR3: TGTGCCTGGAGGAGATTCTCCGGGAGCACCGGGGAGCTGTTTTTT. Looking up the rest from reference TRBV30 and TRBJ2-2 gives the full variable domain: SQTIHQWPATLVQPVGSPLSLECTVEGTSNPNLYWYRQAAGRGLQLLFYSVGIGQISSEVPQNLSASRPQDRQFILSSKKLLLSDSGFYLCAWRRFSGSTGELFFGEGSRLTVL.

The V and J genes are TRBV4-1 and TRBJ1-1; possible D gene TRBD1, 5 bases. With 4 bases removed from V and 4 bases from J, the gap between germline ends came to 19 bases. CDR1 is MGHRA and CDR2 is YSYEKL in the germline V gene. The CDR3 has 16 residues. The CDR3 sequence: CASSLLFQGRTTEAFF. CDR3 coding DNA: TGCGCCAGCAGCCTCCTCTTCCAGGGTCGAACCACTGAAGCTTTCTTT.

The chain recombines TRBV9 with TRBJ1-1; possible D gene TRBD1, 6 bases. CDR3 length equals 14 residues. Germline assignment: CDR1 SGDLS and CDR2 YYNGEE. Deletions cut 4 bases from V and 1 base from J, with 11 bases between. In DNA form, the CDR3 reads TGTGCCAGCAGCCCTCAGACAGGGAACACTGAAGCTTTCTTT. Its translation: CASSPQTGNTEAFF.

J is TRBJ2-7 and V is TRBV7-2, with 12 bases that match TRBD2. V lost 6 bases and J lost 4; bases outside the gene matches: 7. The CDR3 has 15 amino acids. From germline, CDR1 is SGHTA and CDR2 FQGNSA. For the CDR3, the DNA is TGTGCCAGCAGACCTCGACTAGCGGGAGAATACGAGCAGTACTTC. Protein product: CASRPRLAGEYEQYF.

This clone has a handful of counts. V is TRBV5-5 and J is TRBJ2-7; 7 nucleotides agree with TRBD1. Germline CDR1 SGHKS, CDR2 YYEKEE (reference sequence). The CDR3 is 15 amino acids. V lost 4 bases, J lost 1 base, and 8 bases stayed unmatched. As DNA, the CDR3 is TGTGCCAGCAGCCCCACAGGGGCCCGTTCCTACGAGCAGTACTTC. Amino acid sequence: CASSPTGARSYEQYF.

The chain has TRBV28 and TRBJ2-7; D perhaps matches TRBD1 (6 bases). The CDR3 has 14 amino acids. CDR1 is MDHEN, CDR2 SYDVKM, per germline. V was cut by 4 bases and J by 1 base, with 11 bases left in between. The CDR3 loop reads CASSSGTFSYEQYF. CDR3 DNA sequence: TGTGCCAGCAGTTCAGGGACATTTTCCTACGAGCAGTACTTC. Supplemented by reference TRBV28 and TRBJ2-7, the full variable domain reads DVKVTQSSRYLVKRTGEKVFLECVQDMDHENMFWYRQDPGLGLRLIYFSYDVKMKEKGDIPEGYSVSREKKERFSLILESASTNQTSMYLCASSSGTFSYEQYFGPGTRLTVT.

J is TRBJ2-5 and V is TRBV18; 12 bases map to TRBD2. CDR1 is KGHSH and CDR2 is LQKENI in the germline V gene. Unmatched junction bases numbered 15, after V lost 3 bases and J lost 4 bases. The CDR3 contains 19 residues. The CDR3 is CASSPNRTSGDPGRETQYF. DNA for the CDR3: TGTGCCAGCTCACCGAACCGGACTAGCGGGGACCCGGGTCGAGAGACCCAGTACTTC.

In DNA form, the CDR3 reads TGCGCCAGCAGCTTGTTGGCAGGGACAAATGAGCAGTTCTTC. Amino acid sequence: CASSLLAGTNEQFF. The chain carries TRBV5-1 and TRBJ2-1, with a weak D call TRBD1 (6 bases). The V gene's germline CDR1 is SGHRS and CDR2 YFSETQ. The V and J ends lost 1 base and 7 bases respectively, with 12 bases between them. The CDR3 runs 14 residues.

The V call is TRBV29-1, the J call TRBJ2-3; D call uncertain. CDR3 size: 13 residues. Germline loops: CDR1 SQVTM, CDR2 ANQGSEA. V dropped 1 base and J dropped 5 bases, with 10 bases sitting between them. CDR3 amino acids: CSVEVRVGDTQYF. DNA for the CDR3: TGCAGCGTTGAAGTCCGGGTCGGAGATACGCAGTATTTT.

The chain joins TRBV4-3 to TRBJ2-2, with D possibly being TRBD1 (5 bases). V lost 5 bases and J lost 6, with 13 bases in between. This CDR3 is built from 14 residues. CDR1 is LGHNA and CDR2 is YSLEER in the germline V gene. The CDR3 DNA is TGCGCCAGCAGCGGGCAGGGTATATCCGGGGAGCTGTTTTTT. Its protein is CASSGQGISGELFF.

J is TRBJ1-1 and V is TRBV18, with a weak D call TRBD1 (6 bases). V lost 2 bases, J lost 1 base, and 11 bases lay in between. The CDR3 totals 15 residues. CDR1 KGHSH and CDR2 LQKENI come from the germline V gene. The CDR3 DNA follows: TGTGCCAGCTCACCAGTAAGGGGGAAGAACACTGAAGCTTTCTTT. Encoded protein: CASSPVRGKNTEAFF. Looking up the rest from reference TRBV18 and TRBJ1-1 gives the full variable domain: NAGVMQNPRHLVRRRGQEARLRCSPMKGHSHVYWYRQLPEEGLKFMVYLQKENIIDESGMPKERFSAEFPKEGPSILRIQQVVRGDSAAYFCASSPVRGKNTEAFFGQGTRLTVV.